These T cell receptor beta chains were read from a single sample in a study of neurological immune-mediated disorders. TCRdb redid the calling of the 5' RACE reads with MiXCR, one entry per CDR3 protein. This sample has some 60,000 distinct CDR3 sequences; less than 2.5% occur once, and the top ten carry 2.5% to 3.5%. The specimen was PBMCs. These receptors were obtained from a man aged 45-65 years with multiple sclerosis. The CDR3 runs from the conserved cysteine through the conserved F or W. Each record gives: clone size, J gene, D gene, V gene, CDR3 protein, CDR3 DNA. The D gene is left open where the match is weak. Size tells how often a clone was seen (once, few, many) or the class of an expanded clone, and some rows leave it out.

>many|TRBJ2-4|TRBD2|TRBV6-2/TRBV6-3
CASSRTSAGNIQYF
TGTGCCAGCAGTCGGACTAGCGCTGGAAACATTCAGTACTTC
>many|TRBJ1-1|NA|TRBV27
CASSLRVSTEAFF
TGTGCCAGCAGTTTGCGGGTGTCCACTGAAGCTTTCTTT
>many|TRBJ2-3|NA|TRBV12-3/TRBV12-4
CASSLGSSWYF
TGTGCCAGCAGTTTGGGATCCTCATGGTATTTT
>many|TRBJ2-7|TRBD2|TRBV5-1
CASSPTGTSGNEQYF
TGCGCCAGCAGCCCGACCGGGACTAGCGGGAACGAGCAGTACTTC
>many|TRBJ1-2|NA|TRBV12-3/TRBV12-4
CASSRQGWGYGYTF
TGTGCCAGCAGTCGGCAGGGGTGGGGCTATGGCTACACCTTC
>many|TRBJ2-7|TRBD2|TRBV20-1
CSARDSWKSAGDSYEQYF
TGCAGTGCTAGAGACTCCTGGAAGTCAGCGGGGGACTCCTACGAGCAGTACTTC
>many|TRBJ1-4|TRBD1|TRBV5-5
CASSEPGDRINEKLFF
TGTGCCAGCAGCGAGCCCGGGGACAGGATTAATGAAAAACTGTTTTTT
>many|TRBJ2-7|TRBD1|TRBV5-6
CASSLRQGREQYF
TGTGCCAGCAGCTTGAGACAGGGCCGCGAGCAGTACTTC
>many|TRBJ1-5|NA|TRBV12-3/TRBV12-4
CASSWTGNQPQHF
TGTGCCAGCAGCTGGACAGGCAATCAGCCCCAGCATTTT
>many|TRBJ2-1|TRBD2|TRBV7-8
CASSLGSGGLNEQFF
TGTGCCAGCAGCTTAGGGTCGGGGGGGCTGAATGAGCAGTTCTTC
>many|TRBJ2-5|NA|TRBV6-2/TRBV6-3
CASSPREEETQYF
TGTGCCAGCAGCCCCAGGGAAGAAGAGACCCAGTACTTC
>many|TRBJ1-3|NA|TRBV11-2
CASSPEKQGTLRDTIYF
TGTGCCAGCAGCCCCGAGAAGCAAGGGACTTTAAGGGACACCATATATTTT
>many|TRBJ2-3|TRBD1|TRBV27
CASSYTGGDTQYF
TGTGCCAGCAGTTATACAGGGGGAGATACGCAGTATTTT
>many|TRBJ2-5|TRBD2|TRBV20-1
CSALPGGGETQYF
TGCAGTGCCCTTCCGGGGGGAGGAGAGACCCAGTACTTC
>few|TRBJ2-2|NA|TRBV7-6
CASSVEQGWNTGELFF
TGTGCCAGCAGCGTAGAACAGGGTTGGAACACCGGGGAGCTGTTTTTT
>many|TRBJ2-5|NA|TRBV3-1
CASSPSTFQETQYF
TGTGCCAGCAGTCCAAGTACTTTCCAAGAGACCCAGTACTTC
>many|TRBJ1-2|NA|TRBV5-1
CASSLVPDNYGYTF
TGCGCCAGCAGCTTGGTCCCGGACAACTATGGCTACACCTTC
>many|TRBJ2-1|TRBD2|TRBV10-3
CAISESTSGGRNEQFF
TGTGCCATCAGTGAGTCCACTAGCGGGGGGCGCAATGAGCAGTTCTTC
>many|TRBJ1-2|NA|TRBV12-3/TRBV12-4
CASSLGLRDYGYTF
TGTGCCAGCAGTCTAGGATTGAGGGACTATGGCTACACCTTC
>many|TRBJ2-2|NA|TRBV10-3
CAIRDTTGELFF
TGTGCCATCAGGGATACAACCGGGGAGCTGTTTTTT
>many|TRBJ2-2|NA|TRBV29-1
CSVGQGTGELFF
TGCAGCGTGGGGCAGGGGACCGGGGAGCTGTTTTTT
>many|TRBJ2-7|TRBD1|TRBV20-1
CSARDPQGVTPYEQYF
TGCAGTGCTAGAGATCCACAGGGGGTGACCCCCTACGAGCAGTACTTC
>many|TRBJ2-3|NA|TRBV9
CASSVDWGNTQYF
TGTGCCAGCAGCGTAGATTGGGGAAATACGCAGTATTTT
>NA|TRBJ1-3|NA|TRBV7-7
CASSLSESGNTIYF
TGTGCCAGCAGCCTTTCCGAGAGTGGAAACACCATATATTTT
>many|TRBJ1-2|NA|TRBV15
CATSRDFSGTYGYTF
TGTGCCACCAGCAGAGATTTTAGTGGGACCTATGGCTACACCTTC
>many|TRBJ2-2|NA|TRBV5-1
CASNSLDFYTGELFF
TGCGCCAGCAATTCCCTGGACTTTTACACCGGGGAGCTGTTTTTT
>many|TRBJ2-5|TRBD2|TRBV9
CASSGASGGFETQYF
TGTGCCAGCAGCGGGGCTAGCGGGGGGTTTGAGACCCAGTACTTC
>few|TRBJ2-7|NA|TRBV3-1
CASSQGVSTASYEQYF
TGTGCCAGCAGCCAAGGAGTGTCGACAGCTTCCTACGAGCAGTACTTC
>many|TRBJ2-1|TRBD2|TRBV5-1
CASSLSTSGGNEQFF
TGCGCCAGCAGCTTGTCGACTAGCGGGGGCAATGAGCAGTTCTTC
>many|TRBJ2-1|TRBD1|TRBV3-1
CASSRLGQPYNEQFF
TGTGCCAGCAGCCGCCTGGGACAGCCCTACAATGAGCAGTTCTTC
>many|TRBJ2-2|NA|TRBV2
CASKAAGELFF
TGTGCCAGCAAAGCAGCCGGGGAGCTGTTTTTT
>many|TRBJ2-3|NA|TRBV6-2/TRBV6-3
CASSYPGLTQYF
TGTGCCAGCAGTTACCCCGGGCTTACGCAGTATTTT
>many|TRBJ1-5|NA|TRBV5-1
CASSLVQGQQPQHF
TGCGCCAGCAGCTTGGTGCAGGGGCAACAGCCCCAGCATTTT
>many|TRBJ1-5|TRBD1|TRBV12-3/TRBV12-4
CASSSSGTGLQPQHF
TGTGCCAGCAGCTCTTCCGGGACAGGCTTACAGCCCCAGCATTTT
>many|TRBJ1-2|TRBD1|TRBV20-1
CSARDGQGVNYGYTF
TGCAGTGCTAGGGACGGGCAGGGGGTTAACTATGGCTACACCTTC
>many|TRBJ1-2|TRBD1|TRBV20-1
CSARAGGDYGYTF
TGCAGTGCTAGGGCAGGGGGCGACTATGGCTACACCTTC
>many|TRBJ2-1|NA|TRBV5-4
CASTDWESSYNEQFF
TGTGCCAGCACCGACTGGGAGAGCTCCTACAATGAGCAGTTCTTC
>many|TRBJ2-2|TRBD2|TRBV20-1
CSASGGVTGELFF
TGCAGTGCCAGCGGGGGGGTCACCGGGGAGCTGTTTTTT
>many|TRBJ1-5|NA|TRBV20-1
CSARDPGGSNQPQHF
TGCAGTGCTAGAGATCCGGGGGGAAGCAATCAGCCCCAGCATTTT
>many|TRBJ1-3|NA|TRBV9
CASTADSGNTIYF
TGTGCCAGCACCGCCGACAGCGGAAACACCATATATTTT
>many|TRBJ1-1|NA|TRBV5-1
CASTLSGTEAFF
TGCGCCAGCACCTTGAGTGGCACTGAAGCTTTCTTT
>many|TRBJ2-2|NA|TRBV7-2
CASSLVGGGANTGELFF
TGTGCCAGCAGCTTAGTCGGAGGGGGCGCGAACACCGGGGAGCTGTTTTTT
>NA|TRBJ2-2|NA|TRBV7-6
CASSSRDGENGELFF
TGTGCCAGCAGCTCCCGTGACGGGGAGAACGGGGAGCTGTTTTTT
>many|TRBJ2-1|TRBD2|TRBV6-5
CASTLLAGGVGEQFF
TGTGCCAGCACCTTACTAGCGGGGGGCGTCGGGGAGCAGTTCTTC
>many|TRBJ1-2|NA|TRBV29-1
CSVGTTSNYGYTF
TGCAGCGTTGGGACAACCTCAAACTATGGCTACACCTTC